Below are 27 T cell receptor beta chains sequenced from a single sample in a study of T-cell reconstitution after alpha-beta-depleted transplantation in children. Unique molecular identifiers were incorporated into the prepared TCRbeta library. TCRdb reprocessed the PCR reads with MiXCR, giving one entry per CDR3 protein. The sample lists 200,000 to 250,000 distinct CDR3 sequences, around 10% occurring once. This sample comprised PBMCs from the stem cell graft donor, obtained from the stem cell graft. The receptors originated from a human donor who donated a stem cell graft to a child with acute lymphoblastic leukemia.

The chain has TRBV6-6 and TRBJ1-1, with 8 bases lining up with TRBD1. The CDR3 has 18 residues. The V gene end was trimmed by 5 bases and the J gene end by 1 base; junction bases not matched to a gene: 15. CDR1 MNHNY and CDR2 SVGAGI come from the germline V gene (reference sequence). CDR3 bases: TGTGCCAGCAGTATTAAACTGACAGGGGAGGGGACGAACACTGAAGCTTTCTTT. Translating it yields CASSIKLTGEGTNTEAFF.

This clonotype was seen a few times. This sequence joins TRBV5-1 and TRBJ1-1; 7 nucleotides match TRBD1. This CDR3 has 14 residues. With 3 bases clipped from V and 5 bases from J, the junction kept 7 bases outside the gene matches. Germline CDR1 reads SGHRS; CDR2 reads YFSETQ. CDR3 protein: CASSYTGVTTEAFF. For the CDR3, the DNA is TGCGCCAGCAGCTATACAGGGGTAACTACTGAAGCTTTCTTT.

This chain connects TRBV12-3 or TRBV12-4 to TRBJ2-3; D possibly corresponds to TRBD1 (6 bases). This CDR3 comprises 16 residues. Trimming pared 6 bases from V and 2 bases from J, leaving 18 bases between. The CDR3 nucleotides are TGTGCCAGCAGCCCTGGACAGACAAGCTACACAGATACGCAGTATTTT. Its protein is CASSPGQTSYTDTQYF.

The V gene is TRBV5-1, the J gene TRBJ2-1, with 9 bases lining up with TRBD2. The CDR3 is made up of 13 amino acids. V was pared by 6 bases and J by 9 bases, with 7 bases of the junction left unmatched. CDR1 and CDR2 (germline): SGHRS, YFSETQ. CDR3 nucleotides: TGCGCCAGCATGGGCGGGGGGGCGCCTGAGCAGTTCTTC. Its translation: CASMGGGAPEQFF. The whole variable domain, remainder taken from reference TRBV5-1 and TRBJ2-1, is KAGVTQTPRYLIKTRGQQVTLSCSPISGHRSVSWYQQTPGQGLQFLFEYFSETQRNKGNFPGRFSGRQFSNSRSEMNVSTLELGDSALYLCASMGGGAPEQFFGPGTRLTVL.

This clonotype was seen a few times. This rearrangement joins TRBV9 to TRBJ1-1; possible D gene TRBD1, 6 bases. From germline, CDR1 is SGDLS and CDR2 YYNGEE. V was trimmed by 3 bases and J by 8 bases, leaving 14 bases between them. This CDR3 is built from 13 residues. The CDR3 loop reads CASSGDGGPEAFF. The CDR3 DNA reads TGTGCCAGCAGCGGGGACGGGGGCCCCGAAGCTTTCTTT.

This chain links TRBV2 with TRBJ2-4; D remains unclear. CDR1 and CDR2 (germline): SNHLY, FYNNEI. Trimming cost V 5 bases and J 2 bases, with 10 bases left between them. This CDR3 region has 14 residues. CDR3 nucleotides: TGTGCCAGCAGTACGATGGGGTCCAAAAACATTCAGTACTTC. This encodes CASSTMGSKNIQYF. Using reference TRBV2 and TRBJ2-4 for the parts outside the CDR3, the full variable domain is EPEVTQTPSHQVTQMGQEVILRCVPISNHLYFYWYRQILGQKVEFLVSFYNNEISEKSEIFDDQFSVERPDGSNFTLKIRSTKLEDSAMYFCASSTMGSKNIQYFGAGTRLSVL.

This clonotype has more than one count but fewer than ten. CDR3 bases: TGTGCCAGCAGTAACACAGACCCAATGGGTGGGAACACTGAAGCTTTCTTT. Translated: CASSNTDPMGGNTEAFF. This rearrangement joins TRBV27 to TRBJ1-1, with no clear D. The ends were cut back, 5 bases at V and 1 base at J, with 20 bases in the middle. This CDR3 is 17 amino acids long. Per the germline V gene, CDR1 is MNHEY and CDR2 is SMNVEV (reference sequence).

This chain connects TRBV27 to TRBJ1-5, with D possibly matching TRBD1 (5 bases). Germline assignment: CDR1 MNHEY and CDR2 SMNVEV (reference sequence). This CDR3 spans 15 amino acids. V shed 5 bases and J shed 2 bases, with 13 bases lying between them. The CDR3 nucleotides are TGTGCCAGCAGTACCCGTGGGGCGGGCAATCAGCCCCAGCATTTT. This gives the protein CASSTRGAGNQPQHF.

The CDR3 is CASSSTTGSSYEQYF. CDR3 sequence (DNA): TGTGCCAGCAGTTCCACGACAGGGAGCTCCTACGAGCAGTACTTC. The chain is built from TRBV6-5 and TRBJ2-7; 7 nucleotides match TRBD1. Trimming cost V 4 bases and J 0 bases; bases outside gene matches: 6. The CDR3 loop spans 15 amino acids. From germline, CDR1 is MNHEY and CDR2 SVGAGI.

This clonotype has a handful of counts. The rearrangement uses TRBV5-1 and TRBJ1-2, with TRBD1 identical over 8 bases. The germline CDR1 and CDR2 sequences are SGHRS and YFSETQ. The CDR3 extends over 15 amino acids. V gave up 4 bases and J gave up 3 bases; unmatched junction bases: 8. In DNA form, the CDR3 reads TGCGCCAGCAGCGGCGGGACAGGTCGTGACTATGGCTACACCTTC. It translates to CASSGGTGRDYGYTF.

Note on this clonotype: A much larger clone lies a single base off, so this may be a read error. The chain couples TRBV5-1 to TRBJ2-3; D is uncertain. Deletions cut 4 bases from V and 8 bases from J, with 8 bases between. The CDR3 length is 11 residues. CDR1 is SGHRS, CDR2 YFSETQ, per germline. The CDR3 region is CASSLTGTQYF. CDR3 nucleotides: TGCGCCAGCAGCCTCACGGGTACGCAGTATTTT.

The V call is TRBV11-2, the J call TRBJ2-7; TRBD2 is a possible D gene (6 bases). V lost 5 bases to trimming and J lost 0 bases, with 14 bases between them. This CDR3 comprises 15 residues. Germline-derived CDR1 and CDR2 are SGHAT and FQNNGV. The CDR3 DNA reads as TGTGCCAGCAGCCCGACCACCGGGAGCTCCTACGAGCAGTACTTC. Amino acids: CASSPTTGSSYEQYF.

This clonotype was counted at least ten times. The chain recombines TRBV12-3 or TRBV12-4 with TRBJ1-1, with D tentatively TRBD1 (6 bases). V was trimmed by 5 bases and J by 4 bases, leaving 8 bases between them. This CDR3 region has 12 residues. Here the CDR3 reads CASSPGVTEAFF. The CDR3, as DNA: TGTGCCAGCAGTCCAGGGGTCACTGAAGCTTTCTTT.

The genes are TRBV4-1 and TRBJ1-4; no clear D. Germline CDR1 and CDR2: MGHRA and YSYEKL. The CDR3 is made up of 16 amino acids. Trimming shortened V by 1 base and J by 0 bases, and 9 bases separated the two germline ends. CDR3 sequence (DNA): TGCGCCAGCAGCCAAGCGGCGGCCACAACTAATGAAAAACTGTTTTTT. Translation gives CASSQAAATTNEKLFF.

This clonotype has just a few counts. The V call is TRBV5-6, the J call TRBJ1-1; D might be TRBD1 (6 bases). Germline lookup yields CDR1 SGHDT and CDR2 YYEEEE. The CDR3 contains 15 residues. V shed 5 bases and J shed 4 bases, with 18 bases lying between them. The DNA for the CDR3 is TGTGCCAGCAGGATTAAAGGGGGTAGAGGCACTGAAGCTTTCTTT. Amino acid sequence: CASRIKGGRGTEAFF. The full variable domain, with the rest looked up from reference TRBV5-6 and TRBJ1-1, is DAGVTQSPTHLIKTRGQQVTLRCSPKSGHDTVSWYQQALGQGPQFIFQYYEEEERQRGNFPDRFSGHQFPNYSSELNVNALLLGDSALYLCASRIKGGRGTEAFFGQGTRLTVV.

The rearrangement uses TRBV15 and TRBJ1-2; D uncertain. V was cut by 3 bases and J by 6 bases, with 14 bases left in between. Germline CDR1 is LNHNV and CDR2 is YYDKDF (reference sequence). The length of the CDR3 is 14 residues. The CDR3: CATSSSQASHGYTF. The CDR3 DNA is TGTGCCACCAGCAGTTCGCAGGCATCCCATGGCTACACCTTC.

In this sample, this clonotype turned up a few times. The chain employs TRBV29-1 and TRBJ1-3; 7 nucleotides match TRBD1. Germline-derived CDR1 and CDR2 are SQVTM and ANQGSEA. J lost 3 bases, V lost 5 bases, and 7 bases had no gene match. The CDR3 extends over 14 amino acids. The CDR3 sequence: CSVQGEINGNTIYF. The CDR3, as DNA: TGCAGCGTTCAGGGGGAGATTAATGGAAACACCATATATTTT.

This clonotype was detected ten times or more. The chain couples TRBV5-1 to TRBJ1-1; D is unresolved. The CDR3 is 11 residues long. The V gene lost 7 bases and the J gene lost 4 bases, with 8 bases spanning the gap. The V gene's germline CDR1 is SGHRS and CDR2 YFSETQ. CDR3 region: CASSDTTEAFF. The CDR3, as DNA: TGCGCCAGCTCTGACACCACTGAAGCTTTCTTT.

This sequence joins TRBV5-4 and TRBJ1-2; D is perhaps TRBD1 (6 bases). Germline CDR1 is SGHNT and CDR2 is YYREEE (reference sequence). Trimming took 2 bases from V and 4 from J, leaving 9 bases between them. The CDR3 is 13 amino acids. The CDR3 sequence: CASSLQGVYGYTF. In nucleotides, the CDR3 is TGTGCCAGCAGCTTACAGGGAGTCTATGGCTACACCTTC.

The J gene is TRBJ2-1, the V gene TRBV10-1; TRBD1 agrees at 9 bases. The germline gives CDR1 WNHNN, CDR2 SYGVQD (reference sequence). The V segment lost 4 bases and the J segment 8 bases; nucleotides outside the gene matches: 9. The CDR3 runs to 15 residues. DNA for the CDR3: TGCGCCAGCAGTGCGGACAGGGGCCTCTTGGATGAGCAGTTCTTC. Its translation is CASSADRGLLDEQFF.

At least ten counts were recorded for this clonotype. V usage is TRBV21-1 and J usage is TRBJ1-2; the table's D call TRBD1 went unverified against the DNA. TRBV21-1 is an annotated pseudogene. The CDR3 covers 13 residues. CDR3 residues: CASTADSNYGYTF. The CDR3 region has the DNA TGTGCCAGCACGGCGGACAGTAACTATGGCTACACCTTC.

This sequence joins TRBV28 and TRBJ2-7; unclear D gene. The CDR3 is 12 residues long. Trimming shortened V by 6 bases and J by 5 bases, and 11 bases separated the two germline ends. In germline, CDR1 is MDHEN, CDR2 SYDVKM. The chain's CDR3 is CASSIGQDEQYF. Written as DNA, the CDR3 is TGTGCCAGCAGCATCGGGCAGGACGAGCAGTACTTC.

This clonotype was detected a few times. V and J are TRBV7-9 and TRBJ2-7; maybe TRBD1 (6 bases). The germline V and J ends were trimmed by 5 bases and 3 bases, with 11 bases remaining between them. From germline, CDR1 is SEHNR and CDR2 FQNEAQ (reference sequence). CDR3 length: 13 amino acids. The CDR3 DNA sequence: TGTGCCAGCAGCCAAGGACAGTTCTACGAGCAGTACTTC. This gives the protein CASSQGQFYEQYF.

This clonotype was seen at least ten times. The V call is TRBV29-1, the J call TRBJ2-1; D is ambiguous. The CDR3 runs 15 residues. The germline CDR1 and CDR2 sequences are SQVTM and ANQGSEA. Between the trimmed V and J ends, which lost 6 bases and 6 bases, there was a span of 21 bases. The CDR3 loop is CSVQVGLSPANEQFF. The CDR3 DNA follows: TGCAGCGTCCAGGTGGGTCTATCCCCCGCCAATGAGCAGTTCTTC.

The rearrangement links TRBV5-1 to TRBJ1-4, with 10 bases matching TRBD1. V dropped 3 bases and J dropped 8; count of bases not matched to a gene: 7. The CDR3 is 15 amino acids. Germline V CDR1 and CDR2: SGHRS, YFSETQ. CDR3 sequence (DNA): TGCGCCAGCAGCTCGACAGGGGGCGGAGTGGAAAAACTGTTTTTT. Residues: CASSSTGGGVEKLFF.

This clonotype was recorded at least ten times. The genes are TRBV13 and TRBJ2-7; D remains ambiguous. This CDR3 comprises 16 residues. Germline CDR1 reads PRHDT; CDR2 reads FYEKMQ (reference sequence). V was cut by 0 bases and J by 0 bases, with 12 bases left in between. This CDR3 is CASSLGPILSSYEQYF. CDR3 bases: TGTGCCAGCAGCTTAGGACCGATACTTTCCTCCTACGAGCAGTACTTC.

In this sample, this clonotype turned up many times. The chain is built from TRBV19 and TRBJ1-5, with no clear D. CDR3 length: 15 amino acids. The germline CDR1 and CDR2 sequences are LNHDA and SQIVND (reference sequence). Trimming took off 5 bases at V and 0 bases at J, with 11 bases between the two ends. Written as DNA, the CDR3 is TGTGCCAGTAGTGCCGGACGGAATAGCAATCAGCCCCAGCATTTT. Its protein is CASSAGRNSNQPQHF.